This TCR beta chain was identified during a study of blood T cell repertoires in COVID-19 (dated by TCRdb to about 2020). About the full investigation: Samples from collaborators originated in the United States, Italy and Spain and spanned both the acute and convalescent phases of COVID-19. The samples were drawn from two sources: the first 160 participants of the ongoing ImmuneRACE study, and 1,000 to 1,500 subjects contributed by 6 global collaborators. The prospective study material was composed of cDNA or gDNA derived from T cells, B-cell-depleted T cells, or PBMCs. Where HLA class I and class II types were available, the types were taken from metadata supplied by the sample provider, not from assay-based typing. Subjects who had been exposed to COVID-19, were actively infected with it, or had recovered from it provided the deeply sampled blood TCRbeta repertoires that made up the dataset. The sample metadata nearly always contained a de-identified subject ID, COVID-19 status, age in years and sex. A freely available public database, intended as a resource for researchers studying the immune response to SARS-CoV-2, is where the repertoires were released. The paper's findings and limits, for the study overall: The quantity of clinical and demographic metadata differed by source and by participant and was supplied without curation.

Turning to this clone: The antigen it recognizes is unknown. Per-base quality was not reported, and no clone a single base away is much larger than it.

TCRbeta CDR3 regions were amplified from genomic DNA using the immunoSEQ Assay, a bias-controlled multiplex PCR. The authors processed their data as follows. Within the assay, amplification of reference gene primers was used to estimate how many nucleated cells each sample contained. To quantify the absolute abundance of each unique TCRbeta CDR3 rearrangement, sequence reads were collapsed and filtered. For each sample, productive Simpson clonality was calculated by taking the square root of Simpson's diversity index across productive rearrangements. Here the immuneACCESS table is served through TCRdb, limited to in-frame sequences with V and J called. Missing clones are a known gap in these copies; in checked studies unresolved V genes cover under half, and the rest lacks a known reason. That table supplies the V and J calls and clone size; D and trimming were determined from the DNA. This sample comprises about 230,000 clones, around 78% of them detected only once. The biggest ten clones account for roughly 2.7% of the sample.

Ends trimmed: V by 6 bases, J by 3 bases; bases unmatched to a gene: 16. Via the germline V gene (reference sequence), CDR1 is MNHEY and CDR2 SMNVEV. Including cysteine and phenylalanine, the CDR3 has 19 amino acids. Kept here is only the CDR3 DNA, which spans 57 bases and is read in frame from base 1. Each collaborating institution followed its own protocols to collect whole blood in K2EDTA tubes. For TCRbeta analysis, collaborators shipped samples in one of three forms: frozen whole blood, isolated PBMCs, or DNA extracted from either of those sample types. The source of this sequence is a woman in her sixties or seventies with active or convalescent COVID-19. Specimen: peripheral blood. The rearrangement combines TRBV27 with TRBJ2-1, and 11 junctional nucleotides match TRBD2. The CDR3: CASRLVRASGRSDYNEQFF. The bases are TGTGCCAGCAGGTTGGTTAGGGCTAGCGGGAGGTCTGACTACAATGAGCAGTTCTTC.